These 10 T cell receptor delta chains came from one sample sequenced in a study of γδ T cells in repeated Plasmodium falciparum infection. Flow sorting of PBMC yielded separate Vgamma9/Vdelta2+ and Vdelta2-negative gammadelta T cell populations for bulk repertoire analysis. TCRdb called clones from the multiplex PCR reads again using CATT. The data contain 75,000 to 95,000 delta-chain clones, 0.8% to 1% of them seen just once; the ten biggest clones take up 9% to 10%. The sample consisted of gamma-delta T cells from blood. The receptors stem from a pool of human donors (malaria-infected and uninfected, not separated).

This clone was counted only a few times. With a far larger clone one base away, a read error is the likely cause. Other DNA sequences in the same sample also yield this CDR3. The V and J genes are TRDV1 and TRDJ1; no clear D gene. As TCRdb names no J gene, one was assigned here on the basis of a DNA match to germline. V lost 3 bases and J 3 bases, leaving 26 bases between the germline ends. The germline CDR1 and CDR2 sequences are TSWWSYY and QGS. The length of the CDR3 is 19 residues. This chain's CDR3 is CALGEPPGVIPQYADKLIF. CDR3 DNA sequence: TGTGCTCTTGGGGAGCCGCCGGGAGTTATCCCCCAGTACGCCGATAAACTCATCTTT.

The table lists this clone with a few counts. TCRdb shows a much larger clone's protein in place of this DNA's translation, and the two differ at residue 9, likely through a read error; the protein shown is translated from the DNA. The V and J genes are TRDV2 and TRDJ1; 8 nucleotides line up with TRDD3. Germline matching of the DNA provided the J gene here, since TCRdb leaves it blank. The V gene's germline CDR1 is GEAIGNYY and CDR2 EKD. V gave up 3 bases and J gave up 0 bases; unmatched junction bases: 17. CDR3 size: 19 residues. The DNA of the CDR3 is TGTGCCTGTGACCGGAAGAGATTGCACTGGGGGTTGTACACCGATAAACTCATCTTT. Translating gives CACDRKRLHWGLYTDKLIF.

This clone was picked up a small number of times. For this DNA, TCRdb reports the protein of a much larger clone, which diverges at residue 18, most likely from a read error; the protein presented here is translated directly from the DNA. The chain joins TRDV1 to TRDJ1; either TRDD2 or TRDD3 may supply D (7 bases each). Germline lookup yields CDR1 TSWWSYY and CDR2 QGS. CDR3 length: 19 amino acids. This CDR3 is CALGALPPEWGTYTDKLTF. The CDR3 region has the DNA TGTGCTCTTGGGGCCCTTCCTCCGGAATGGGGGACGTACACCGATAAACTCACCTTT.

On this clone: A far larger clone is just one base off, so this is likely a read error. In the same sample, other DNA sequences code for this CDR3. This chain connects TRDV1 to TRDJ1, with D possibly TRDD3 on 6 matching bases. TCRdb carries no J gene annotation; the J gene was assigned here by matching the DNA with germline. Germline loops: CDR1 TSWWSYY, CDR2 QGS. This CDR3 region has 24 residues. DNA of the CDR3: TGTGCCCTTGGGGAACGCTCCCACGTCAGGGGTGGGCTGGGGCAATTTCCCTACACCGATAAACTCATCTTT. Amino acid sequence: CALGERSHVRGGLGQFPYTDKLIF.

This clone was seen repeatedly, ten times or more. This DNA translates differently at residue 13 from the TCRdb protein, which is that of a much larger clone; a read error is likely, and the protein shown is the DNA's own translation. V usage is TRDV1 and J usage is TRDJ1, with D perhaps matching TRDD2 (5 bases). The J gene is not listed in TCRdb, so it was assigned here from a DNA match to germline. Germline-derived CDR1 and CDR2 are TSWWSYY and QGS. This CDR3 has 22 residues. Trimming took off 3 bases at V and 0 bases at J, with 32 bases between the two ends. CDR3 coding DNA: TGTGCTCTTGGGGATGCTCTTCCCGCGAAAAATCGGCACCCCCAGTACACCGATAAACTCATCTTT. It translates to CALGDALPAKNRHPQYTDKLIF.

This clone was counted a few times. One base separates it from a far larger clone, so it is likely a read error. The same CDR3 also results from other DNA sequences found in this sample. The chain recombines TRDV2 with TRDJ1; 13 nucleotides match TRDD3. Here the J gene came from matching the DNA to germline, since TCRdb omits it. The CDR3 is 18 residues long. Per the germline V gene, CDR1 is GEAIGNYY and CDR2 is EKD. The CDR3 region has the DNA TGTGCGTGTGACACTTTACTGGGGGATACGCGGTACACCGATAAACTCATCTTT. Protein sequence: CACDTLLGDTRYTDKLIF.

About this clone: The protein that TCRdb holds for this DNA derives from a much larger clone and differs from the translated DNA at residue 9, which likely indicates a read error; the protein shown here is translated from the DNA. The chain recombines TRDV1 with TRDJ1, with TRDD3 matching over 7 bases. Germline V gives CDR1 TSWWSYY, CDR2 QGS. The CDR3 spans 12 residues. Trimming removed 7 bases from V and 10 bases from J; junction bases left unmatched: 9. CDR3 nucleotides: TGTGCTCTTGTATCAGTGGATACGGGACTCATCTTT. It codes for CALVSVDTGLIF.

This clone was seen a handful of times. A far larger clone is only one base removed, so a read error is likely. This same CDR3 is encoded by further DNA sequences in the sample. For the V gene the call is TRDV1; the J gene has no call; the table assigns TRDD3, which was not confirmed against the DNA. CDR1 TSWWSYY and CDR2 QGS come from the germline V gene. The CDR3 is 14 residues long. The DNA for the CDR3 is TGTGCTCTTGGGGAAGGGGTTTACACCGATAAGCTCATCTTT. Translated: CALGEGVYTDKLIF.

This clone was seen repeatedly, ten times or more. This sequence is one base from a far larger clone and is likely a read error. Other DNA sequences from this sample encode an identical CDR3 as well. V gene TRDV1 combines with J gene TRDJ2, with 8 bases fitting TRDD3. Matching the DNA to germline supplied the J gene, which TCRdb does not give. Germline V CDR1 and CDR2: TSWWSYY, QGS. The ends lost 0 bases at V and 9 bases at J; junction bases unmatched: 12. The CDR3 covers 17 residues. CDR3 amino acids: CALGELRRGGYGPQLFF. CDR3 DNA: TGTGCTCTTGGGGAACTCCGTCGGGGGGGATATGGGCCACAACTCTTCTTT.

Notes on this clone: TCRdb's protein for this DNA is that of a much larger clone and differs from the translation at residue 17, likely a read error; the protein shown is the DNA translation. V usage is TRDV2 and J usage is TRDJ1; perhaps TRDD3 as D (5 bases). The J gene was not available in TCRdb and was assigned here by matching the DNA to germline segments. Between the trimmed V and J ends, which lost 0 bases and 1 base, there was a span of 35 bases. Germline CDR1 and CDR2: GEAIGNYY and EKD. This CDR3 has 23 amino acids. The CDR3 nucleotides read TGTGCCTGTGACACCGTTGGCCACGGCGGGGACTGGAACCATAAGGAGTGCACCGATAAACTCATCTTT. Protein sequence: CACDTVGHGGDWNHKECTDKLIF.